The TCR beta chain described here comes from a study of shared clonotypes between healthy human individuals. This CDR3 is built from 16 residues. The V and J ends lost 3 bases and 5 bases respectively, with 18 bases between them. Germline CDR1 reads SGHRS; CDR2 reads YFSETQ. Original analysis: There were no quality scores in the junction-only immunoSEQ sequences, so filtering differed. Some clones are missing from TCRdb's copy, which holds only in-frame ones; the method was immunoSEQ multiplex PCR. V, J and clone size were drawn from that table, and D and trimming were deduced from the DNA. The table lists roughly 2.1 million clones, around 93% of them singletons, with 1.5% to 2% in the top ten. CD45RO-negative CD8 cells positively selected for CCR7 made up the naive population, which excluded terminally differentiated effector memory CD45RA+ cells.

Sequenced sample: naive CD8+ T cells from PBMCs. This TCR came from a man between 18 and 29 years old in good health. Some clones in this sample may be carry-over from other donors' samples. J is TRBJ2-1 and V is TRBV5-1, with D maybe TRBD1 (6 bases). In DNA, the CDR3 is TGCGCCAGCAGCTCCCCCGGGACACCCCACGACAATGAGCAGTTCTTC. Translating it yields CASSSPGTPHDNEQFF.